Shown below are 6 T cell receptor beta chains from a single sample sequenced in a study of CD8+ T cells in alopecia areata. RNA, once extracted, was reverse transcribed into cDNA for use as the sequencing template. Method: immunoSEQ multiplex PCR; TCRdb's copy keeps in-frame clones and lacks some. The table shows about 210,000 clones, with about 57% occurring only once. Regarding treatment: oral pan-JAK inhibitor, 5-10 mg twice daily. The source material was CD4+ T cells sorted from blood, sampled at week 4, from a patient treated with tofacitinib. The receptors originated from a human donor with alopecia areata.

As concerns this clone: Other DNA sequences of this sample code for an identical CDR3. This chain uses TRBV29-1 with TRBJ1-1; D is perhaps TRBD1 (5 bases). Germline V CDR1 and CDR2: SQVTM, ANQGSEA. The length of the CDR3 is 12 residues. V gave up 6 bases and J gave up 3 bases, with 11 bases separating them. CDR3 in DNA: TGCAGCGTGGAGAAGGGACACACTGAAGCTTTCTTT. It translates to CSVEKGHTEAFF.

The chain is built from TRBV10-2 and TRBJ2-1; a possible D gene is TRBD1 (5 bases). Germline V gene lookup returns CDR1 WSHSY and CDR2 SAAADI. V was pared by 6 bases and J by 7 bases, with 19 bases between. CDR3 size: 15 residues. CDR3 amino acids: CASRPRTTWTNEQFF. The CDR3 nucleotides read TGCGCCAGCAGGCCGAGGACAACTTGGACGAATGAGCAGTTCTTC.

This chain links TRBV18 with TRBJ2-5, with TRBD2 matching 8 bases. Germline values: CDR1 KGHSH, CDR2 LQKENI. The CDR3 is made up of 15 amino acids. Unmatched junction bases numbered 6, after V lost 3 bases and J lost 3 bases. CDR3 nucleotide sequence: TGTGCCAGCTCACCCCGGCGGGGGGATAAAGAGACCCAGTACTTC. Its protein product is CASSPRRGDKETQYF.

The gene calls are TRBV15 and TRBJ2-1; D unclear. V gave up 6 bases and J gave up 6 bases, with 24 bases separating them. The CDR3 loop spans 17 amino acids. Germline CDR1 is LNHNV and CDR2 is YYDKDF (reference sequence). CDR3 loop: CATSTDSANSLPNEQFF. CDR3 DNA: TGTGCCACCAGTACGGATTCAGCCAACAGCCTCCCCAATGAGCAGTTCTTC.

The DNA of the CDR3 is TGTGCCAGCAGAGTCGGACAGGGCGGGAATCAGCCCCAGCATTTT. As protein: CASRVGQGGNQPQHF. V usage is TRBV2 and J usage is TRBJ1-5; 8 bases match TRBD1. V lost 6 bases to trimming and J lost 4 bases; unmatched junction nucleotides: 8. Germline V gene data show CDR1 as SNHLY and CDR2 as FYNNEI. The CDR3 contains 15 residues.

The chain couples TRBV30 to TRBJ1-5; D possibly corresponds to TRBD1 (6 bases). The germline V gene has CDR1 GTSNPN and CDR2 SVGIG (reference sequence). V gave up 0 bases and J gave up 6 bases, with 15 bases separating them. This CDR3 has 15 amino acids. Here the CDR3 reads CAWSVRGGAGQPQHF. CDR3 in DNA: TGTGCCTGGAGTGTCCGAGGGGGGGCAGGTCAGCCCCAGCATTTT. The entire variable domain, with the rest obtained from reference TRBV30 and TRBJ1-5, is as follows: SQTIHQWPATLVQPVGSPLSLECTVEGTSNPNLYWYRQAAGRGLQLLFYSVGIGQISSEVPQNLSASRPQDRQFILSSKKLLLSDSGFYLCAWSVRGGAGQPQHFGDGTRLSIL.